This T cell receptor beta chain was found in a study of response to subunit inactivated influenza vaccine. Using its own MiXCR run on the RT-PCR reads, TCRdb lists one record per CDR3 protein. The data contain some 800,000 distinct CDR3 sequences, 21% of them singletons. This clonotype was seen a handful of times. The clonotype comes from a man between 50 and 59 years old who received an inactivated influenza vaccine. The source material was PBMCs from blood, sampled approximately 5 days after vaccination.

The CDR3 nucleotides are TGTGCCAGCAGCTTAGCGGCGGCTAGCGGGGGGCACCCCCCCTACGAGCAGTACTTC. Its translation: CASSLAAASGGHPPYEQYF. The V and J genes are TRBV7-2 and TRBJ2-7; 11 nucleotides align to TRBD2. Trimming removed 0 bases from V and 2 bases from J; junction bases left unmatched: 12. This CDR3 has 19 residues. Germline assignment: CDR1 SGHTA and CDR2 FQGNSA.